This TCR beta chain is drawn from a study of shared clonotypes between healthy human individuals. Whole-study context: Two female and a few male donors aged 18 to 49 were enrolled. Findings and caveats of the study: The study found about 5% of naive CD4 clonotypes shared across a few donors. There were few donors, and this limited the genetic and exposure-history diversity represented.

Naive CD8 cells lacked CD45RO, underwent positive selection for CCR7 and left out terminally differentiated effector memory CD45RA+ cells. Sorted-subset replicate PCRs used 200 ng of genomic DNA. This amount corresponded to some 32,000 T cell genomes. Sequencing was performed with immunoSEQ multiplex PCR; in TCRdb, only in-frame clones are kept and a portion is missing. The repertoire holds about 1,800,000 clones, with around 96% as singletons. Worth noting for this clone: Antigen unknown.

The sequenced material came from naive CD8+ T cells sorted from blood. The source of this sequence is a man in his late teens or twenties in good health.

CDR3 sequence: CASSQDSSLGGGGYTF. CDR3 in DNA: TGCGCCAGCAGCCAAGATAGTAGCCTGGGAGGCGGTGGCTACACCTTC. The V gene is TRBV4-1, the J gene TRBJ1-2, with D unresolved. V was cut by 0 bases and J by 7 bases, with 18 bases left in between. Germline V lookup: CDR1 MGHRA, CDR2 YSYEKL. The CDR3 has 16 amino acids.